The 31 T cell receptor beta chains below come from one sample, sequenced in a study of T cells in Graves' hyperthyroidism and ophthalmopathy. TCR beta CDR3 region amplification was performed from RNA transcripts. HTBI primers were used for first-round RT-PCR of the TCR CDR3. Using its own MiXCR run on the multiplex PCR reads, TCRdb lists one record per CDR3 protein. The sample lists more than 600,000 distinct CDR3 sequences; over 15% were seen once. The sequenced sample consisted of blood. Receptors were obtained from a man aged 18 to 30 with Graves' hyperthyroidism.

This clonotype has a count of ten or more. The chain joins TRBV27 to TRBJ1-1; no reliable D call. Trimming removed 4 bases at V and 0 bases at J, with 12 bases between. The CDR3 runs 15 residues. CDR1 is MNHEY, CDR2 SMNVEV, per germline (reference sequence). This CDR3 reads CASSWSSVLNTEAFF. The CDR3 DNA sequence: TGTGCCAGCAGTTGGTCCAGTGTCCTGAACACTGAAGCTTTCTTT.

This clonotype was recorded many times. The rearrangement uses TRBV30 and TRBJ2-7; D is uncertain. The germline V and J ends were trimmed by 0 bases and 0 bases, with 3 bases remaining between them. The CDR3 length is 12 residues. Germline assignment: CDR1 GTSNPN and CDR2 SVGIG (reference sequence). The CDR3 is CAWSVNSYEQYF. The DNA of the CDR3 is TGTGCCTGGAGTGTCAACTCCTACGAGCAGTACTTC.

The chain uses TRBV4-3 and TRBJ1-4; 9 nucleotides match TRBD1. Germline V gene sequence: CDR1 LGHNA, CDR2 YSLEER. The J segment lost 7 bases and the V segment lost 3 bases, leaving 6 bases of the junction unmatched. The CDR3 loop spans 15 amino acids. This CDR3 reads CASSHHGTGTEKLFF. CDR3 in DNA: TGCGCCAGCAGCCATCACGGGACAGGGACTGAAAAACTGTTTTTT.

This clonotype has just a few counts. The chain links TRBV28 to TRBJ2-7, with 7 bases fitting TRBD1. The germline V gene encodes CDR1 MDHEN and CDR2 SYDVKM. The CDR3 is 13 amino acids. Trimming at V came to 8 bases and at J to 3 bases, leaving 7 bases not matched to a gene. CDR3 protein: CASRTTGNYEQYF. The CDR3 DNA sequence: TGTGCCAGCCGTACGACAGGGAACTACGAGCAGTACTTC.

This clonotype has ten or more counts. The J gene is TRBJ1-5, the V gene TRBV15; 8 bases are shared with TRBD1. Germline V gene lookup returns CDR1 LNHNV and CDR2 YYDKDF (reference sequence). V lost 1 base, J lost 6 bases, and 8 bases stayed unmatched. This CDR3 is 16 amino acids long. The CDR3 DNA reads TGTGCCACCAGCAGAGCAACAGGGGGGGAGGGTCAGCCCCAGCATTTT. Translation gives CATSRATGGEGQPQHF.

This clonotype was observed a few times. CDR3 sequence: CASSQDRQRGNTIYF. DNA of the CDR3: TGTGCCAGCAGCCAAGATCGACAGAGAGGAAACACCATATATTTT. This sequence joins TRBV4-2 and TRBJ1-3; a possible D gene is TRBD1 (5 bases). The V gene's germline CDR1 is LGHNA and CDR2 YNFKEQ. Trimming took off 0 bases at V and 4 bases at J, with 10 bases between the two ends. The CDR3 extends over 15 amino acids.

This clonotype was recorded many times. The chain recombines TRBV7-9 with TRBJ1-1, with D unclear. CDR1 is SEHNR and CDR2 is FQNEAQ in the germline V gene (reference sequence). The CDR3 extends over 12 amino acids. The germline V and J ends were trimmed by 5 bases and 4 bases, with 8 bases remaining between them. The CDR3 reads CASSAQSTEAFF. The CDR3, as DNA: TGTGCCAGCAGCGCCCAGAGCACTGAAGCTTTCTTT.

This clonotype showed up just a few times. The gene calls are TRBV20-1 and TRBJ2-2; D remains unclear. Trimming cost V 5 bases and J 0 bases, with 7 bases left between them. This CDR3 contains 13 residues. Germline lookup yields CDR1 DFQATT and CDR2 SNEGSKA (reference sequence). CDR3 bases: TGCAGTGCTTGGTCTTCGAACACCGGGGAGCTGTTTTTT. Translated, it gives CSAWSSNTGELFF.

This clonotype came up a few times. The chain employs TRBV3-1 and TRBJ2-7; tentatively, D is TRBD1 or TRBD2 (5 bases each). The V and J ends lost 6 bases and 2 bases respectively, with 17 bases between them. CDR1 and CDR2 from the germline V gene are LGHDT and YNNKEL (reference sequence). The CDR3 totals 15 residues. CDR3 sequence reads: CASSTGTRVPYEQYF. For the CDR3, the DNA is TGTGCCAGCAGTACCGGGACCCGTGTTCCCTACGAGCAGTACTTC.

The chain uses TRBV28 and TRBJ1-5, with D possibly TRBD1 on 5 matching bases. V gave up 6 bases and J gave up 0 bases, with 15 bases separating them. CDR3 length: 16 amino acids. Germline CDR1 is MDHEN and CDR2 is SYDVKM. CDR3 loop: CASSLRQPYSNQPQHF. The CDR3 region has the DNA TGTGCCAGCAGCCTAAGACAGCCCTATAGCAATCAGCCCCAGCATTTT.

This clonotype was recorded at least ten times. V and J are TRBV2 and TRBJ2-5; a possible D gene is TRBD2 (6 bases). The germline V and J ends were trimmed by 5 bases and 5 bases, with 21 bases remaining between them. CDR1 is SNHLY and CDR2 is FYNNEI in the germline V gene. This CDR3 is 16 amino acids long. CDR3 sequence reads: CASSSPTGRYGETQYF. In DNA, the CDR3 is TGTGCCAGCAGTTCTCCGACGGGGAGGTACGGGGAGACCCAGTACTTC.

There are many counts of this clonotype. The chain couples TRBV10-1 to TRBJ2-1; D is possibly TRBD2 (5 bases). This CDR3 has 16 residues. With 4 bases removed from V and 0 bases from J, the gap between germline ends came to 13 bases. From germline, CDR1 is WNHNN and CDR2 SYGVQD (reference sequence). CDR3 in amino acids: CASSGSLRDSYNEQFF. CDR3 nucleotides: TGCGCCAGCAGTGGCTCGCTTCGGGACTCCTACAATGAGCAGTTCTTC.

This CDR3 is CAWRGPPYEQYF. CDR3 DNA sequence: TGTGCCTGGAGGGGTCCGCCATACGAGCAGTACTTC. This chain uses TRBV30 with TRBJ2-7; D is uncertain. Trimming took off 3 bases at V and 4 bases at J, with 10 bases between the two ends. The V gene's germline CDR1 is GTSNPN and CDR2 SVGIG (reference sequence). The CDR3 runs 12 residues.

This chain links TRBV18 with TRBJ2-7, with 8 positions matching TRBD1. Germline lookup yields CDR1 KGHSH and CDR2 LQKENI. The CDR3 sequence is 16 residues long. The trim removed 3 bases at V and 5 bases at J, leaving 12 bases unmatched. CDR3 loop: CASSPLLGTGIHEQYF. The CDR3 nucleotides read TGTGCCAGCTCACCTCTTTTGGGGACAGGCATCCACGAGCAGTACTTC.

This clonotype has more than one count but fewer than ten. V usage is TRBV4-1 and J usage is TRBJ2-1; maybe TRBD2 (6 bases). The CDR3 has 13 amino acids. V was trimmed by 4 bases and J by 10 bases, leaving 14 bases between them. Germline CDR1 and CDR2: MGHRA and YSYEKL. The chain's CDR3 is CASSPTNSGEQFF. CDR3 in DNA: TGCGCCAGCAGCCCAACCAATAGCGGAGAGCAGTTCTTC.

This rearrangement joins TRBV19 to TRBJ2-3, with a tentative D call TRBD2 (6 bases). The CDR3 totals 14 residues. Trimming cost V 6 bases and J 7 bases, with 17 bases left between them. Germline assignment: CDR1 LNHDA and CDR2 SQIVND (reference sequence). In DNA form, the CDR3 reads TGTGCCAGTAGCCCGGGACTGGGTCCTAATACGCAGTATTTT. Residues: CASSPGLGPNTQYF.

The chain uses TRBV29-1 and TRBJ2-2; D remains ambiguous. The germline V and J ends were trimmed by 3 bases and 6 bases, with 11 bases remaining between them. Looked up from germline, CDR1 is SQVTM and CDR2 is ANQGSEA. The length of the CDR3 is 13 residues. DNA of the CDR3: TGCAGCGTTGATCGCTCTGGGGCCGGGGAGCTGTTTTTT. Encoded protein: CSVDRSGAGELFF.

The J gene is TRBJ1-1, the V gene TRBV20-1, with D tentatively TRBD1 (5 bases). Deletions cut 0 bases from V and 8 bases from J, with 19 bases between. Germline V gene sequence: CDR1 DFQATT, CDR2 SNEGSKA (reference sequence). The CDR3 is made up of 15 amino acids. Here the CDR3 DNA reads TGCAGTGCTAGAGAACGGGGGAGGGAACACGGGGAAGCTTTCTTT. Its translation: CSARERGREHGEAFF.

This clonotype was seen many times. This chain connects TRBV12-3 or TRBV12-4 to TRBJ2-1; D is uncertain. Trimming left V 3 bases short and J 0 bases short, with 6 bases between. The CDR3 covers 14 residues. The CDR3 protein is CASSLGNSYNEQFF. The CDR3 DNA reads as TGTGCCAGCAGTTTGGGCAACTCCTACAATGAGCAGTTCTTC.

This clonotype was found many times. This chain joins TRBV6-2 or TRBV6-3 and TRBJ2-7, with D uncertain. CDR3 length: 14 amino acids. Germline CDR1 and CDR2: MNHEY and SVGEGT. Deletions cut 2 bases from V and 2 bases from J, with 10 bases between. As DNA, the CDR3 is TGTGCCAGCAGTTACGTGGACGCTGCCTACGAGCAGTACTTC. Its translation is CASSYVDAAYEQYF.

This clonotype was observed many times. V gene TRBV6-1 combines with J gene TRBJ1-1; no reliable D call. Looked up from germline, CDR1 is MNHNS and CDR2 is SASEGT. The germline V and J ends were trimmed by 2 bases and 0 bases, with 4 bases remaining between them. CDR3 length: 13 residues. CDR3: CASSELLNTEAFF. CDR3 DNA: TGTGCCAGCAGTGAATTACTGAACACTGAAGCTTTCTTT.

The rearrangement uses TRBV4-2 and TRBJ2-3; 11 bases are a match to TRBD2. The ends lost 6 bases at V and 5 bases at J; junction bases unmatched: 7. Germline V gene lookup returns CDR1 LGHNA and CDR2 YNFKEQ. This CDR3 is 15 amino acids long. Here the CDR3 reads CASRPGTSGGDTQYF. The CDR3, as DNA: TGTGCCAGCAGACCCGGGACTAGCGGTGGAGATACGCAGTATTTT.

This clonotype was recorded at least ten times. V gene TRBV20-1 combines with J gene TRBJ2-3; TRBD2 aligns across 13 bases. V trimming: 6 bases; J trimming: 1 base; junction bases outside the gene matches: 4. Germline CDR1 is DFQATT and CDR2 is SNEGSKA (reference sequence). This CDR3 has 15 amino acids. The CDR3 here is CSAMGLAGRTDTQYF. The CDR3 region has the DNA TGCAGTGCCATGGGACTAGCGGGACGCACAGATACGCAGTATTTT.

This clonotype was seen many times. The genes are TRBV28 and TRBJ2-5; D is unclear. The CDR3 consists of 13 residues. From germline, CDR1 is MDHEN and CDR2 SYDVKM. The V end was cut by 2 bases, the J end by 4 bases, with 8 bases between. CDR3 nucleotides: TGTGCCAGCAGTTTAACCAGGCCAGAGACCCAGTACTTC. Translating it yields CASSLTRPETQYF. Drawing the rest from reference TRBV28 and TRBJ2-5, the complete variable domain is DVKVTQSSRYLVKRTGEKVFLECVQDMDHENMFWYRQDPGLGLRLIYFSYDVKMKEKGDIPEGYSVSREKKERFSLILESASTNQTSMYLCASSLTRPETQYFGPGTRLLVL.

Points on this clonotype: Given a much more abundant clone one base away, this may be a read error. V is TRBV7-8 and J is TRBJ2-7, with 10 bases that match TRBD1. CDR1 is SGHVS, CDR2 FQNEAQ, per germline. CDR3 length equals 15 residues. Losses at the gene ends were 5 bases for V and 4 bases for J; bases not matched to a gene: 8. The CDR3 bases are TGTGCCAGCAGCCCCCAGAGGGACAGGGGTTACGAGCAGTACTTC. Encoded protein: CASSPQRDRGYEQYF. The full variable domain, its missing parts supplied by reference TRBV7-8 and TRBJ2-7, is GAGVSQSPRYKVAKRGQDVALRCDPISGHVSLFWYQQALGQGPEFLTYFQNEAQLDKSGLPSDRFFAERPEGSVSTLKIQRTQQEDSAVYLCASSPQRDRGYEQYFGPGTRLTVT.

This chain links TRBV5-1 with TRBJ2-1; D is perhaps TRBD1 or TRBD2 (7 bases each). The length of the CDR3 is 17 residues. Germline loops: CDR1 SGHRS, CDR2 YFSETQ. The germline V and J ends were trimmed by 3 bases and 6 bases, with 22 bases remaining between them. The CDR3 bases are TGCGCCAGCAGCTGGGGGCCCGCGACAGGGAGGGCCAATGAGCAGTTCTTC. This gives the protein CASSWGPATGRANEQFF.

This clonotype showed up many times. The chain is built from TRBV29-1 and TRBJ2-1; the D gene is possibly TRBD1 (7 bases). Germline V CDR1 and CDR2: SQVTM, ANQGSEA. Between the trimmed V and J ends, which lost 6 bases and 4 bases, there was a span of 13 bases. This CDR3 comprises 13 residues. Here the CDR3 reads CSVRGDRYNEQFF. The CDR3 DNA is TGCAGCGTAAGGGGGGACAGATACAATGAGCAGTTCTTC.

V usage is TRBV4-1 and J usage is TRBJ1-4; TRBD1 aligns across 9 bases. The V and J ends lost 4 bases and 6 bases, in that order; junction bases with no gene match: 3. CDR1 is MGHRA, CDR2 YSYEKL, per germline. The CDR3 sequence is 14 residues long. CDR3 protein: CASSLTGGHEKLFF. CDR3 in DNA: TGCGCCAGCAGCCTGACAGGGGGACATGAAAAACTGTTTTTT.

This clonotype has a handful of counts. CDR3 nucleotide sequence: TGTGCCAGCAGTAATATCCGGGACGACTTCTACGAGCAGTACTTC. Protein sequence: CASSNIRDDFYEQYF. V and J are TRBV6-2 or TRBV6-3 and TRBJ2-7; the D gene could be TRBD1 or TRBD2 (5 bases each). CDR3 length: 15 residues. V was shortened by 5 bases and J by 3 bases, with 17 bases between the two germline ends. The germline gives CDR1 MNHEY, CDR2 SVGEGT.

This clonotype was seen a few times. The chain uses TRBV20-1 and TRBJ2-7, with no clear D. Germline CDR1 is DFQATT and CDR2 is SNEGSKA (reference sequence). The CDR3 runs 13 residues. With 6 bases removed from V and 0 bases from J, the gap between germline ends came to 12 bases. CDR3 coding DNA: TGCAGTGCCAAGACACTTAGCTCCTACGAGCAGTACTTC. Its translation: CSAKTLSSYEQYF.

The rearrangement uses TRBV28 and TRBJ1-1; the D is unclear. The CDR3 is 16 amino acids. V lost 6 bases and J lost 2, with 19 bases in between. Germline V gene data show CDR1 as MDHEN and CDR2 as SYDVKM. The CDR3 protein is CASSSGRRTFNTEAFF. CDR3 DNA sequence: TGTGCCAGCAGCAGCGGACGGAGAACTTTTAACACTGAAGCTTTCTTT. The full variable domain, in which reference TRBV28 and TRBJ1-1 provide the parts outside the CDR3, is DVKVTQSSRYLVKRTGEKVFLECVQDMDHENMFWYRQDPGLGLRLIYFSYDVKMKEKGDIPEGYSVSREKKERFSLILESASTNQTSMYLCASSSGRRTFNTEAFFGQGTRLTVV.